The T cell receptor (beta chain) under discussion was sequenced for a study of blood T cell repertoires in COVID-19. Assay: immunoSEQ multiplex PCR; the TCRdb copy retains only in-frame clones and omits some. The sample includes tens of thousands of clones, about nine tenths of them seen just once. This clone has only one observation. Looked up from germline, CDR1 is MNHEY and CDR2 is SVGAGI. Trimming pared 5 bases from V and 3 bases from J, leaving 17 bases between. The CDR3 is made up of 15 amino acids. The V call is TRBV6-5, the J call TRBJ2-7; D is perhaps TRBD1 (6 bases). The receptor's source is a man in his fifties or sixties with COVID-19, enrolled during active disease. Material: peripheral blood. Here the CDR3 reads CASSPDFGTLYEQYF. The CDR3 coding sequence is TGTGCCAGCAGTCCAGACTTCGGGACACTCTACGAGCAGTACTTC.